The next 7 T cell receptor beta chains were all read from a single sample in a study of blood T cell repertoires in COVID-19. Assay: immunoSEQ multiplex PCR; the TCRdb copy retains only in-frame clones and omits some. The table lists 450,000 to 500,000 clones, 80% to 90% of them singletons, with about 3.2% in the top ten. Sequences were obtained from peripheral blood. The receptors come from a human donor in a cohort sampled during active COVID-19.

The chain joins TRBV12-5 to TRBJ1-2, with D possibly being TRBD1 (6 bases). Trimming took off 7 bases at V and 4 bases at J, with 16 bases between the two ends. The V gene's germline CDR1 is LGHNT and CDR2 FRNRAP. This CDR3 has 14 amino acids. The chain's CDR3 is CASALGGQSYGYTF. CDR3 sequence (DNA): TGTGCTAGTGCCCTGGGCGGACAGTCCTATGGCTACACCTTC.

The V gene is TRBV24-1, the J gene TRBJ2-1; TRBD2 aligns across 12 bases. CDR3 size: 16 residues. Trimming cost V 4 bases and J 8 bases; bases outside gene matches: 8. In germline, CDR1 is KGHDR, CDR2 SFDVKD. This CDR3 is CATSDTTSGSVDEQFF. The CDR3 bases are TGTGCCACCAGTGACACGACTAGCGGGAGTGTTGATGAGCAGTTCTTC.

This CDR3 reads CASSVLGGAQGTEAFF. In nucleotides, the CDR3 is TGTGCCAGCAGTGTCCTTGGGGGAGCCCAGGGGACTGAAGCTTTCTTT. The V call is TRBV27, the J call TRBJ1-1; weak D call: TRBD1 (6 bases). The germline V gene encodes CDR1 MNHEY and CDR2 SMNVEV (reference sequence). V gave up 5 bases and J gave up 5 bases, with 21 bases separating them. CDR3 size: 16 residues.

This chain connects TRBV19 to TRBJ2-6; D may be TRBD2 (6 bases). The V and J ends lost 1 base and 2 bases respectively, with 18 bases between them. Germline assignment: CDR1 LNHDA and CDR2 SQIVND (reference sequence). The CDR3 covers 19 residues. The CDR3 DNA reads as TGTGCCAGTAGTATAGCCTGGGGGGATACCTCAACTGGGGCCAACGTCCTGACTTTC. This gives the protein CASSIAWGDTSTGANVLTF.

V is TRBV3-1 (or the pseudogene TRBV3-2) and J is TRBJ2-1; possibly TRBD2 for D (6 bases). CDR1 and CDR2 (germline): LGHDT, YNNKEL (reference sequence). V was shortened by 4 bases and J by 2 bases, with 9 bases between the two germline ends. The CDR3 is 14 residues long. CDR3 sequence reads: CASSPTSPYNEQFF. In DNA form, the CDR3 reads TGTGCCAGCAGCCCAACTAGCCCCTACAATGAGCAGTTCTTC.

The rearrangement uses TRBV19 and TRBJ1-2; the match to TRBD1 covers 9 bases. The CDR3 is 15 residues long. In germline, CDR1 is LNHDA, CDR2 SQIVND (reference sequence). The ends lost 2 bases at V and 4 bases at J; junction bases unmatched: 5. The CDR3 loop is CASSIRQGESYGYTF. The CDR3 region has the DNA TGTGCCAGTAGTATAAGACAGGGGGAGAGCTATGGCTACACCTTC.

The chain combines TRBV5-6 with TRBJ1-5, with D possibly being TRBD1 (5 bases). Trimming cost V 4 bases and J 6 bases, with 17 bases left between them. CDR1 and CDR2 (germline): SGHDT, YYEEEE. The CDR3 spans 15 residues. CDR3 residues: CASSPGGLIGQPQHF. CDR3 nucleotide sequence: TGTGCCAGCAGCCCGGGGGGATTAATAGGTCAGCCCCAGCATTTT. Full variable domain (rest looked up from reference TRBV5-6 and TRBJ1-5): DAGVTQSPTHLIKTRGQQVTLRCSPKSGHDTVSWYQQALGQGPQFIFQYYEEEERQRGNFPDRFSGHQFPNYSSELNVNALLLGDSALYLCASSPGGLIGQPQHFGDGTRLSIL.